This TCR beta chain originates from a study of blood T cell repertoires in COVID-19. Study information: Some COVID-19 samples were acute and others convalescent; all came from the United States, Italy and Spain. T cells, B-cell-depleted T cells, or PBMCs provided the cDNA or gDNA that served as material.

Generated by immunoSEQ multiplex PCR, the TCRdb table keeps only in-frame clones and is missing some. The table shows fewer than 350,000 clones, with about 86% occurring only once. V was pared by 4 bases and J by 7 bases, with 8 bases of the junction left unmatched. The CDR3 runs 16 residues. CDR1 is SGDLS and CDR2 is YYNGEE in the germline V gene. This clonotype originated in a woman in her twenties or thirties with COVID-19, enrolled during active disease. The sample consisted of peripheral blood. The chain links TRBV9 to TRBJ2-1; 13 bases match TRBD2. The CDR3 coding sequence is TGTGCCAGCAGCCCACGGACTAGCGGGGGTGGGAATGAGCAGTTCTTC. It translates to CASSPRTSGGGNEQFF.